Sequencing of this T cell receptor (beta chain) was carried out in a study of shared clonotypes between healthy human individuals. TCRdb's copy holds only in-frame clones and misses some; the assay was immunoSEQ multiplex PCR. The table lists nearly 1 million clones, roughly 72% of them singletons. There were no recent acute infections or vaccinations among the donors, who were healthy HIV-negative adults. A split of CD4+ cells into CD45RA+ naive and CD45RA-negative memory subsets was performed. The germline V gene encodes CDR1 MNHEY and CDR2 SVGAGI. V gave up 7 bases and J gave up 0 bases, with 13 bases separating them. This CDR3 is built from 15 residues. This clone was observed once.

Sequencing used memory CD4+ T cells sorted from blood. The subset: CD45RA-negative fraction. The genes are TRBV6-5 and TRBJ1-3; perhaps TRBD1 as D (5 bases). This receptor was taken from a man aged 18-30 years in good health. The DNA of the CDR3 is TGTGCCAGCACCAAATGGGGGGGCTCTGGAAACACCATATATTTT. It specifies CASTKWGGSGNTIYF.